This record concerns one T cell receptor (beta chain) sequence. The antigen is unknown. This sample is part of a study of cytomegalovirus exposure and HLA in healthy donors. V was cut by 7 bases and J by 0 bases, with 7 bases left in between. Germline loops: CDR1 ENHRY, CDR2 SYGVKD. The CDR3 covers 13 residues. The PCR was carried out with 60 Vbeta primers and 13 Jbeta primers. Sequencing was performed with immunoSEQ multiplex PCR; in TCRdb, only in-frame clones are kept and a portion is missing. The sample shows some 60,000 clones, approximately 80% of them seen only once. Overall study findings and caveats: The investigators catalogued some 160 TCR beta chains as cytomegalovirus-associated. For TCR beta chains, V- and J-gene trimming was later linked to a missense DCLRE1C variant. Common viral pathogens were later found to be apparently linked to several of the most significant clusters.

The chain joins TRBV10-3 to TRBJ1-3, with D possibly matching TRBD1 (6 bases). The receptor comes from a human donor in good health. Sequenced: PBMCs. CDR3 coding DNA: TGTGCCATCACAGGGGTCTCTGGAAACACCATATATTTT. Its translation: CAITGVSGNTIYF.